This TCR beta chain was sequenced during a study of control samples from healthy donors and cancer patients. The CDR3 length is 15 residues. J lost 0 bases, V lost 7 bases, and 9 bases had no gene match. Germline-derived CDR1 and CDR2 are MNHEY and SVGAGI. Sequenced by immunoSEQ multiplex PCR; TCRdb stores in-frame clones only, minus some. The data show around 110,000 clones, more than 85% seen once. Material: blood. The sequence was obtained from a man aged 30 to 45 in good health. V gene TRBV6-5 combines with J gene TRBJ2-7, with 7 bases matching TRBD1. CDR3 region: CASTRSRDSSYEQYF. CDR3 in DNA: TGTGCCAGCACCCGATCCCGGGACAGCTCCTACGAGCAGTACTTC.